The clone carrying this TCR beta chain was seen ten or more times. The source of the sample is a study of blood T cells in healthy people across ages. A second 7 to 11 cycle PCR used barcoded and J-beta primers. Every individual sample yielded 2.5 million or more paired-end reads (each containing CDR3). TCRdb reprocessed the 5' RACE reads via MiXCR and lists one record per CDR3 protein. The table has 710,000 or so distinct CDR3 sequences, 32% seen once. Total RNA extraction produced at least 6 micrograms (per sample) for the study. Germline V gene sequence: CDR1 MNHEY, CDR2 SMNVEV (reference sequence). The V gene lost 1 base and the J gene lost 7 bases, with 11 bases spanning the gap. There are 14 residues in the CDR3.

This receptor was obtained from a woman aged 80 or over in good health. The rearrangement uses TRBV27 and TRBJ1-5; the D is unclear. The specimen was blood. The CDR3 protein is CASSLYGGGQPQHF. CDR3 DNA: TGTGCCAGCAGTTTATATGGAGGTGGGCAGCCCCAGCATTTT.